This TCR beta chain was obtained from a study of T cells after yellow fever vaccination. Notes on the study in general: High-abundance clonotypes from the bulk population could contaminate FACS-sorted repertoires.

This clonotype has a count of ten or more. The target antigen is unknown. TCRdb ran MiXCR on the 5' RACE reads and lists one entry per CDR3 protein. This table holds about 580,000 distinct CDR3 sequences, about a sixth found once. The CDR3 extends over 15 amino acids. CDR1 is SGHDT, CDR2 YYEEEE, per germline. V lost 4 bases and J 5 bases, leaving 15 bases between the germline ends. The sequencing used PBMCs, collected about 5 days after the first yellow fever vaccination. The receptor comes from a man younger than 35 who received the YFV17D yellow fever vaccine. The genes are TRBV5-6 and TRBJ1-4; D gene unclear. The CDR3 here is CASSILQPQNEKLFF. As DNA, the CDR3 is TGTGCCAGCAGCATCCTACAGCCACAGAATGAAAAACTGTTTTTT.